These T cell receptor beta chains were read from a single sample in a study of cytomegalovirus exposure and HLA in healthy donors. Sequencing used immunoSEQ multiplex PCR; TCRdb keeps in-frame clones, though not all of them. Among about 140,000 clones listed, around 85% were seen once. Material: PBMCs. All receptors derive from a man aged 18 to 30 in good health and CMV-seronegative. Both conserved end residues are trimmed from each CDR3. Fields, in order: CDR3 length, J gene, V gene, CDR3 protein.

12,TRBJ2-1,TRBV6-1,ASSEAGTYNEQF
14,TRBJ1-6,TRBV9,ASSGDGSSYNSPLH
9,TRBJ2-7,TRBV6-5,ASSYSEERL
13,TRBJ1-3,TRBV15,ATSNRELPGNTIY
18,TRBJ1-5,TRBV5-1,ASYSLSLLGHKVKNQPQH
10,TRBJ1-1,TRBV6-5,ASSLGGPEAF
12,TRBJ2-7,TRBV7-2,ASSEDRGTYEQY
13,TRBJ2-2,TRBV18,ASSPRSTHTGELF
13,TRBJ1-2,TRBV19,ASSIDGSGDYGYT
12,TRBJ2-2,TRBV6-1,ASSEGTYTGELF
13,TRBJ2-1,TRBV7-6,ASSLTSGENNEQF
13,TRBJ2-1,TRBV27,ASSTLGGEGNEQF
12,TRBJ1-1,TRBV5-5,ASSSGQGAPRAF
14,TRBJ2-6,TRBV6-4,ASSDSSGAGANVLT
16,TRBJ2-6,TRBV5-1,ASSVTTGGGTGANVLT
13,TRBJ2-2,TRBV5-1,ASSPLAGDTGELF
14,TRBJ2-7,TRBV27,ASSPSRGPTSYEQY
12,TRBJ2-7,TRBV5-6,ASSLGGGQYEQY
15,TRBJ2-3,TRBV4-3,ASSQDWAGQVTDTQY
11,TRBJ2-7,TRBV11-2,ATGHRDSYEQY
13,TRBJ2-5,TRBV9,ASSVDGTMGETQY
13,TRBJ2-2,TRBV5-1,ASRRTGTRAGELF